These T cell receptor beta chains were read from a single sample in a study of OX40 agonist ivuxolimab in advanced cancers. The protocol was immunoSEQ multiplex PCR, while the TCRdb copy is restricted to in-frame clones and leaves out a portion. The sample holds roughly 41,000 clones, around nine tenths seen once. Source: CD4+ or CD8+ T cells sorted from blood, taken in a trial of the OX40 agonist ivuxolimab. The source of these receptors is an adult with an advanced solid tumor such as melanoma, head and neck, liver or kidney cancer. Each CDR3 is given with its conserved first and last residue. The D gene is left open where the match is weak. Expanded clones get a size class; other rows say once, few or many, or leave the size out.

J gene	V gene	D gene	clone size	CDR3 protein	CDR3 DNA
TRBJ2-6	TRBV15	.	.	CATRTPGSANVLTF	TGTGCCACCCGGACCCCCGGAAGCGCCAACGTCCTGACTTTC
TRBJ1-2	TRBV9	.	.	CASSPRGSGYTF	TGTGCCAGCAGCCCCCGGGGGTCTGGCTACACCTTC
TRBJ2-1	TRBV19	.	once	CASSIYEGYNEQFF	TGTGCCAGTAGTATATACGAGGGTTACAATGAGCAGTTCTTC
TRBJ1-1	TRBV18	.	.	CASSPGLGVNTEAFF	TGTGCCAGCTCACCCGGGCTGGGAGTGAACACTGAAGCTTTCTTT
TRBJ1-5	TRBV19	TRBD1	.	CASSITGGYQPQHF	TGTGCCAGTAGTATAACAGGGGGCTATCAGCCCCAGCATTTT
TRBJ2-1	TRBV9	.	.	CASSLAAGAEQFF	TGTGCCAGCAGCCTCGCGGCAGGGGCTGAGCAGTTCTTC
TRBJ1-1	TRBV6-5	.	.	CASSPERYTEAFF	TGTGCCAGCAGTCCCGAGAGGTACACTGAAGCTTTCTTT
TRBJ2-6	TRBV14	TRBD2	.	CASSQDSGGPGANVLTF	TGTGCCAGCAGCCAAGACTCGGGGGGGCCTGGGGCCAACGTCCTGACTTTC
TRBJ2-7	TRBV6-6	.	.	CASSYGAGGGYEQYF	TGTGCCAGCAGTTACGGGGCCGGAGGAGGGTACGAGCAGTACTTC
TRBJ1-5	TRBV5-8	TRBD1	.	CASSHPGQGSNQPQHF	TGTGCCAGCAGCCACCCGGGACAGGGTAGCAATCAGCCCCAGCATTTT
TRBJ1-4	TRBV7-9	.	.	CASTRLGVNEKLFF	TGTGCCAGTACCCGATTAGGGGTGAATGAAAAACTGTTTTTT
TRBJ2-7	TRBV5-5	TRBD1	.	CASSTGQAAYEQYF	TGTGCCAGCAGCACAGGACAGGCAGCCTACGAGCAGTACTTC
TRBJ2-2	TRBV15	.	.	CATSRTRTTRLFF	TGTGCCACCAGCCGTACCCGGACGACCCGGCTGTTTTTT
TRBJ1-2	TRBV9	.	.	CASSPWGKDYGYTF	TGTGCCAGCAGCCCGTGGGGGAAGGACTATGGCTACACCTTC
TRBJ2-1	TRBV11-2	.	.	CASSLAGDEQFF	TGTGCCAGCAGCTTAGCTGGGGATGAGCAGTTCTTC
TRBJ2-1	TRBV19	TRBD2	.	CASSPGGYNEQFF	TGTGCCAGTAGTCCCGGGGGGTACAATGAGCAGTTCTTC
TRBJ1-1	TRBV5-6	TRBD1	.	CASSFGQGDTEAFF	TGTGCCAGCAGCTTTGGACAGGGGGACACTGAAGCTTTCTTT
TRBJ2-5	TRBV6-6	.	.	CASTASWVETQYF	TGTGCCAGCACCGCGTCGTGGGTGGAGACCCAGTACTTC
TRBJ2-5	TRBV5-4	.	.	CASSLEGLETQYF	TGTGCCAGCAGCTTAGAGGGACTGGAGACCCAGTACTTC
TRBJ2-1	TRBV7-3	.	.	CASSLGAGAPIYNEQFF	TGTGCCAGCAGCTTAGGGGCGGGGGCACCTATTTACAATGAGCAGTTCTTC
TRBJ2-3	TRBV27	.	.	CASSLSVFTDTQYF	TGTGCCAGCAGTTTATCGGTCTTCACAGATACGCAGTATTTT
TRBJ1-2	TRBV4-2	TRBD1	.	CASSQDHTGDYGYTF	TGTGCCAGCAGCCAAGATCACACAGGGGACTATGGCTACACCTTC
TRBJ1-1	TRBV7-9	TRBD1	.	CASSSPGRDRGMQNTEAFF	TGTGCCAGCAGCTCGCCCGGGCGGGACAGGGGGATGCAGAACACTGAAGCTTTCTTT
TRBJ1-2	TRBV6-5	TRBD1	.	CASSYGQDPYGYTF	TGTGCCAGCAGTTACGGACAGGACCCTTATGGCTACACCTTC
TRBJ1-2	TRBV6-1	TRBD1	.	CASSAGTGGGYGYTF	TGTGCCAGCAGTGCCGGGACAGGGGGAGGCTATGGCTACACCTTC
TRBJ1-2	TRBV1	.	.	CTSSSRCVRKTYGYTF	TGCACCAGCAGTTCCCGATGTGTGCGAAAGACCTATGGCTACACCTTC
TRBJ2-1	TRBV12-1	.	few	CASSRDEQFF	TGTGCCTCTTCGAGGGATGAGCAGTTCTTC
TRBJ2-7	TRBV6-1	.	.	CASSETSTGWGEQYF	TGTGCCAGCAGTGAAACTTCAACAGGGTGGGGGGAGCAGTACTTC
TRBJ2-2	TRBV11-2	.	.	CASSLGTGELFF	TGTGCCAGCAGCTTAGGAACCGGGGAGCTGTTTTTT